One sample yielded the 4 T cell receptor beta chains listed below, sequenced in a study of Ad26.COV2.S vaccination and SARS-CoV-2 variants. TCRdb's table, derived via immunoSEQ multiplex PCR, lists solely in-frame clones and lacks some. The sample has around 450,000 clones, roughly nine tenths seen once. The treatment was: roughly 19 received Ad26.COV2.S at low or high dose, single or two shots; about 5 received placebo; per-sample allocation not given. Repertoires come from day 63 after the first vaccine or placebo injection. The starting material was peripheral blood, obtained in a trial of Ad26.COV2.S vaccine versus placebo. The receptor set was obtained from a person between 18 and 65 years old who received the Ad26.COV2.S COVID-19 vaccine or a placebo.

The chain carries TRBV30 and TRBJ1-1; D gene unclear. CDR3 length equals 12 residues. The V and J ends lost 3 bases and 5 bases respectively, with 10 bases between them. The germline V gene encodes CDR1 GTSNPN and CDR2 SVGIG (reference sequence). The CDR3 sequence is CAWRDLWTEAFF. The CDR3 region has the DNA TGTGCCTGGAGGGATCTGTGGACTGAAGCTTTCTTT.

The V call is TRBV3-1 (or the pseudogene TRBV3-2), the J call TRBJ2-1, with unresolved D. V lost 5 bases and J 3 bases, leaving 14 bases between the germline ends. The CDR3 spans 15 residues. CDR1 and CDR2 (germline): LGHDT, YNNKEL (reference sequence). This chain's CDR3 is CASSSKPGIYNEQFF. CDR3 sequence (DNA): TGTGCCAGCAGCTCCAAACCTGGGATCTACAATGAGCAGTTCTTC.

V gene TRBV4-1 combines with J gene TRBJ2-1, with 13 bases fitting TRBD2. The ends lost 3 bases at V and 10 bases at J; junction bases unmatched: 9. The germline gives CDR1 MGHRA, CDR2 YSYEKL. CDR3 length equals 16 residues. DNA of the CDR3: TGCGCCAGCAGCCAGGAAACTAGCGGGAGGGCCTGGGAGCAGTTCTTC. Protein product: CASSQETSGRAWEQFF.

J is TRBJ2-4 and V is TRBV6-9; D is ambiguous. CDR3 length: 12 residues. V was cut by 10 bases and J by 7 bases, with 14 bases left in between. Germline lookup yields CDR1 MNHGY and CDR2 SVAAGI. The CDR3 loop is CAIRPKGNIQYF. The CDR3 DNA reads TGTGCCATCAGACCTAAAGGGAACATTCAGTACTTC.